A selection of T cell receptor beta chains follows, all from one sample in a study of lymphopenia after photon versus proton radiotherapy. Clones were sequenced by immunoSEQ multiplex PCR, and TCRdb holds only the in-frame ones, with some missing. This table holds tens of thousands of clones, about 83% found once. Sequenced here: peripheral blood, sampled from a patient treated with proton-based radiotherapy. The source of these receptors is a man in his fifties or sixties with pancreatic cancer. Each CDR3 is given with its conserved first and last residue. The order of the fields is D gene, J gene, V gene, clone size, CDR3 protein, CDR3 DNA. A D gene is named only where the DNA matches it firmly. Where a row states a size, it is once, few, many or the class of an expanded clone; other rows omit it.

D gene: .
J gene: TRBJ1-2
V gene: TRBV5-4
clone size: .
CDR3 protein: CASSLSQGTYGYTF
CDR3 DNA: TGTGCCAGCAGCTTGAGTCAGGGTACCTATGGCTACACCTTC

D gene: .
J gene: TRBJ2-3
V gene: TRBV19
clone size: .
CDR3 protein: CASRGVGFLGTDTQYF
CDR3 DNA: TGTGCCAGTCGGGGAGTCGGGTTTCTGGGCACAGATACGCAGTATTTT

D gene: .
J gene: TRBJ2-2
V gene: TRBV27
clone size: .
CDR3 protein: CASSLFVATVDTGELFF
CDR3 DNA: TGTGCCAGCAGTTTATTTGTTGCCACGGTGGACACCGGGGAGCTGTTTTTT

D gene: .
J gene: TRBJ1-4
V gene: TRBV27
clone size: .
CDR3 protein: CASSSGLSATNEKLFF
CDR3 DNA: TGTGCCAGCAGTTCAGGGCTGAGCGCTACTAATGAAAAACTGTTTTTT

D gene: TRBD2
J gene: TRBJ2-7
V gene: TRBV4-3
clone size: .
CDR3 protein: CASSPLAGGPYEQYF
CDR3 DNA: TGCGCCAGCAGCCCTCTCGCGGGAGGCCCCTACGAGCAGTACTTC

D gene: .
J gene: TRBJ2-7
V gene: TRBV7-2
clone size: few
CDR3 protein: CASSLGGTLYF
CDR3 DNA: TGTGCCAGCAGCTTAGGAGGGACCCTATACTTC

D gene: TRBD1
J gene: TRBJ1-5
V gene: TRBV28
clone size: .
CDR3 protein: CASCRDSSNQPQHF
CDR3 DNA: TGTGCCAGCTGTCGGGACAGTAGCAATCAGCCCCAGCATTTT

D gene: .
J gene: TRBJ1-5
V gene: TRBV6-6
clone size: .
CDR3 protein: CASEATSNQPQHF
CDR3 DNA: TGTGCCAGCGAAGCGACTAGCAATCAGCCCCAGCATTTT

D gene: TRBD2
J gene: TRBJ2-1
V gene: TRBV28
clone size: .
CDR3 protein: CASSETSGRGNEQFF
CDR3 DNA: TGTGCCAGCAGCGAAACTAGCGGGAGGGGGAATGAGCAGTTCTTC

D gene: .
J gene: TRBJ1-5
V gene: TRBV19
clone size: few
CDR3 protein: CASSMGGRGNQPQHF
CDR3 DNA: TGTGCCAGTAGTATGGGCGGCAGGGGCAATCAGCCCCAGCATTTT

D gene: TRBD1
J gene: TRBJ1-4
V gene: TRBV4-3
clone size: .
CDR3 protein: CASSPQDRVDEKLFF
CDR3 DNA: TGCGCCAGCAGCCCCCAAGACAGGGTCGACGAAAAACTGTTTTTT

D gene: .
J gene: TRBJ2-5
V gene: TRBV7-2
clone size: once
CDR3 protein: CASSYRSQETQYF
CDR3 DNA: TGTGCCAGCAGCTACAGGAGCCAAGAGACCCAGTACTTC

D gene: TRBD1
J gene: TRBJ2-1
V gene: TRBV19
clone size: .
CDR3 protein: CASSILRQTGENEQFF
CDR3 DNA: TGTGCCAGTAGTATACTACGACAGACAGGGGAGAATGAGCAGTTCTTC

D gene: TRBD1
J gene: TRBJ2-2
V gene: TRBV7-9
clone size: .
CDR3 protein: CASSSQDRGNTGELFF
CDR3 DNA: TGTGCCAGCAGCTCCCAGGACAGGGGAAACACCGGGGAGCTGTTTTTT

D gene: TRBD1
J gene: TRBJ1-1
V gene: TRBV5-6
clone size: .
CDR3 protein: CASSLVGQGAGTGTEAFF
CDR3 DNA: TGTGCCAGCAGCTTGGTGGGTCAGGGGGCGGGAACTGGGACTGAAGCTTTCTTT

D gene: .
J gene: TRBJ1-4
V gene: TRBV28
clone size: .
CDR3 protein: CASSPRGVQGWNGEKLFF
CDR3 DNA: TGTGCCAGCAGTCCCCGCGGGGTACAGGGCTGGAATGGTGAAAAACTGTTTTTT

D gene: .
J gene: TRBJ2-1
V gene: TRBV27
clone size: .
CDR3 protein: CASSLSGVPEQFF
CDR3 DNA: TGTGCCAGCAGTTTATCCGGGGTGCCTGAGCAGTTCTTC

D gene: .
J gene: TRBJ2-6
V gene: TRBV2
clone size: few
CDR3 protein: CARQGTGANVLTF
CDR3 DNA: TGTGCCAGACAGGGTACCGGGGCCAACGTCCTGACTTTC

D gene: .
J gene: TRBJ2-5
V gene: TRBV13
clone size: .
CDR3 protein: CASSRSRVETQYF
CDR3 DNA: TGTGCCAGCAGCCGAAGCCGAGTCGAGACCCAGTACTTC

D gene: TRBD1
J gene: TRBJ1-4
V gene: TRBV7-2
clone size: .
CDR3 protein: CASSSGQGANEKLFF
CDR3 DNA: TGTGCCAGCAGCTCCGGACAGGGGGCTAATGAAAAACTGTTTTTT

D gene: .
J gene: TRBJ2-1
V gene: TRBV30
clone size: few
CDR3 protein: CAWSVRGRSPNEQFF
CDR3 DNA: TGTGCCTGGAGTGTAAGAGGGAGAAGTCCCAATGAGCAGTTCTTC

D gene: .
J gene: TRBJ2-6
V gene: TRBV5-8
clone size: once
CDR3 protein: CASSLIGGRHSGANVLTF
CDR3 DNA: TGTGCCAGCAGCTTGATAGGCGGAAGGCACTCTGGGGCCAACGTCCTGACTTTC

D gene: TRBD1
J gene: TRBJ2-1
V gene: TRBV30
clone size: .
CDR3 protein: CAWSPGQGYEQFF
CDR3 DNA: TGTGCCTGGAGTCCGGGACAGGGGTATGAGCAGTTCTTC

D gene: .
J gene: TRBJ1-5
V gene: TRBV7-2
clone size: .
CDR3 protein: CASSLEVGQGPSAQHF
CDR3 DNA: TGTGCCAGCAGCTTAGAAGTAGGACAAGGTCCCTCGGCCCAGCATTTT

D gene: .
J gene: TRBJ1-3
V gene: TRBV19
clone size: once
CDR3 protein: CASSFIRRGSGNTIYF
CDR3 DNA: TGTGCCAGTAGTTTTATCCGCAGGGGCTCTGGAAACACCATATATTTT

D gene: .
J gene: TRBJ2-7
V gene: TRBV5-5
clone size: .
CDR3 protein: CASSLGRQRISYEQYF
CDR3 DNA: TGTGCCAGCAGCTTGGGAAGACAGCGGATCTCCTACGAGCAGTACTTC

D gene: TRBD1
J gene: TRBJ1-4
V gene: TRBV30
clone size: .
CDR3 protein: CAWGQGVSNEKLFF
CDR3 DNA: TGTGCCTGGGGACAGGGAGTATCTAATGAAAAACTGTTTTTT

D gene: .
J gene: TRBJ2-7
V gene: TRBV10-2
clone size: .
CDR3 protein: CASSLGLYEQYF
CDR3 DNA: TGCGCCAGCAGTCTAGGGCTCTACGAGCAGTACTTC

D gene: .
J gene: TRBJ1-2
V gene: TRBV18
clone size: .
CDR3 protein: CASSPQGFDGYTF
CDR3 DNA: TGTGCCAGCTCACCACAGGGTTTCGATGGCTACACCTTC

D gene: .
J gene: TRBJ1-4
V gene: TRBV7-9
clone size: few
CDR3 protein: CASSLTGIEKLFF
CDR3 DNA: TGTGCCAGCAGCTTAACCGGGATAGAAAAACTGTTTTTT

D gene: .
J gene: TRBJ2-2
V gene: TRBV11-3
clone size: .
CDR3 protein: CASSPVQGGNTGELFF
CDR3 DNA: TGTGCCAGCAGCCCAGTACAAGGGGGGAACACCGGGGAGCTGTTTTTT

D gene: TRBD1
J gene: TRBJ2-7
V gene: TRBV30
clone size: .
CDR3 protein: CAWRVRDRGYEQYF
CDR3 DNA: TGTGCCTGGAGGGTCCGGGACAGGGGCTACGAGCAGTACTTC

D gene: .
J gene: TRBJ1-2
V gene: TRBV15
clone size: .
CDR3 protein: CATSRGRNNYGYTF
CDR3 DNA: TGTGCCACCAGCAGAGGGAGGAATAACTATGGCTACACCTTC

D gene: .
J gene: TRBJ2-1
V gene: TRBV4-1
clone size: .
CDR3 protein: CASSQDKGQSYNEQFF
CDR3 DNA: TGCGCCAGCAGCCAAGATAAAGGGCAGTCCTACAATGAGCAGTTCTTC

D gene: .
J gene: TRBJ2-5
V gene: TRBV6-6
clone size: once
CDR3 protein: CASSYPQETQYF
CDR3 DNA: TGTGCCAGCAGTTACCCACAAGAGACCCAGTACTTC

D gene: TRBD1
J gene: TRBJ1-1
V gene: TRBV5-1
clone size: .
CDR3 protein: CASSLGQLLQGSRSEAFF
CDR3 DNA: TGCGCCAGCAGCTTGGGTCAATTGTTACAGGGGTCGCGTTCTGAAGCTTTCTTT

D gene: TRBD1
J gene: TRBJ2-2
V gene: TRBV12-5
clone size: once
CDR3 protein: CASGAGQGGSAGELFF
CDR3 DNA: TGTGCTAGTGGTGCGGGACAGGGGGGTAGCGCCGGGGAGCTGTTTTTT

D gene: .
J gene: TRBJ2-5
V gene: TRBV19
clone size: once
CDR3 protein: CASSGKKGETQYF
CDR3 DNA: TGTGCCAGTAGTGGTAAAAAAGGCGAGACCCAGTACTTC

D gene: .
J gene: TRBJ2-7
V gene: TRBV4-3
clone size: .
CDR3 protein: CASSQDHYVGEQYF
CDR3 DNA: TGCGCCAGCAGCCAAGATCACTACGTCGGCGAGCAGTACTTC

D gene: TRBD2
J gene: TRBJ2-1
V gene: TRBV7-2
clone size: .
CDR3 protein: CASSLGGTTNEQFF
CDR3 DNA: TGTGCCAGCAGCTTAGGAGGGACTACTAATGAGCAGTTCTTC